This is a list of T cell receptor beta chains from one sample in a study of T cells after yellow fever vaccination. TCRdb re-called the 5' RACE reads with MiXCR, one entry per CDR3 protein. Of hundreds of thousands of distinct CDR3 sequences in the sample, 8.5% to 10% were seen once. Sequenced material: CD4+ T cells sorted from PBMCs, taken 5 days after the yellow fever booster vaccination. Receptor source: a man aged 18 to 29 who received the YFV17D yellow fever vaccine. Both conserved end residues are part of each CDR3. D genes are given only for firm matches. The size of a clone is reported for some rows only, either as once, few or many, or as a class for expanded clones.

cdr3_nt cdr3_aa j_call v_call d_call clone_size cdr3_length
TGTGCCACCAGTGCCCTGGGAGGGGCGGCTGATACGCAGTATTTT CATSALGGAADTQYF TRBJ2-3 TRBV24-1 TRBD2 few 15
TGTGCCAGCAGTTACTCCGAGGTCACAGATACGCAGTATTTT CASSYSEVTDTQYF TRBJ2-3 TRBV6-5 NA few 14
TGCAGTGCTAGGGGCGACAGCCGGCGGACTAACTATGGCTACACCTTC CSARGDSRRTNYGYTF TRBJ1-2 TRBV20-1 NA NA 16
TGTGCCAGCGTTCGGGGCTGGGGAGAGACCCAGTACTTC CASVRGWGETQYF TRBJ2-5 TRBV7-8 NA many 13
TGTGCCATCAGTGGGGACAGGGGCGTCTATGGCTACACCTTC CAISGDRGVYGYTF TRBJ1-2 TRBV10-3 TRBD1 NA 14
TGCGCCAGCAGCTCCCAGGACTCACACACAGATACGCAGTATTTT CASSSQDSHTDTQYF TRBJ2-3 TRBV4-1 NA few 15
TGTGCCAGCAGCTTGAGATATCGGCAGGGCTACAATGAGCAGTTCTTC CASSLRYRQGYNEQFF TRBJ2-1 TRBV5-8 NA NA 16
TGTGCCAGCACTCCCGCTTTGGGCAGTAATAATTCACCCCTCCACTTT CASTPALGSNNSPLHF TRBJ1-6 TRBV12-3/TRBV12-4 NA many 16
TGTGCCAGCAGCGTAGCCCCAAACGGGGATGGCTACACCTTC CASSVAPNGDGYTF TRBJ1-2 TRBV9 NA NA 14
TGTGCCACCAGCAGAGGGATACAGGGGGCTCATGGAGAGCAGTACTTC CATSRGIQGAHGEQYF TRBJ2-7 TRBV15 TRBD1 NA 16
TGTGCCAGCTCACCACGGGGTTCCAATGAAAAACTGTTTTTT CASSPRGSNEKLFF TRBJ1-4 TRBV18 NA few 14
TGTGCCAGCAGCTATAGCGGGGGGGCCGCTCAGACCCAGTACTTC CASSYSGGAAQTQYF TRBJ2-5 TRBV7-3 TRBD2 NA 15
TGTGCCAGCAGCGTCGGGGCTGACTCCTACAATGAGCAGTTCTTC CASSVGADSYNEQFF TRBJ2-1 TRBV9 NA NA 15
TGTGCCAGCAGCGTAGCTGGGCGAGGTTCACCCCTCCACTTT CASSVAGRGSPLHF TRBJ1-6 TRBV9 NA NA 14